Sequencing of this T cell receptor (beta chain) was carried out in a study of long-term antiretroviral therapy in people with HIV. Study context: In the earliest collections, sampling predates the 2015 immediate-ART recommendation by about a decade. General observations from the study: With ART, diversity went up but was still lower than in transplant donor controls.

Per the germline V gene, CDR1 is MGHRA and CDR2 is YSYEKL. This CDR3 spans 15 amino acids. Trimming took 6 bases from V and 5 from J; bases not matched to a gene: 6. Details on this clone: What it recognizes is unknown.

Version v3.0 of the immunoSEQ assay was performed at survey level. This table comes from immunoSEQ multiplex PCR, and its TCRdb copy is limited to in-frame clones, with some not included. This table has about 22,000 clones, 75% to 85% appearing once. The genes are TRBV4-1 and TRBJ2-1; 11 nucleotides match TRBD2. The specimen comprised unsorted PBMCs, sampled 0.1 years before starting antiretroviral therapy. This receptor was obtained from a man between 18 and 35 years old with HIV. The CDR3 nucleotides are TGCGCCAGCAGGGGTGGACTAGCGGGTAACAATGAGCAGTTCTTC. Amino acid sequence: CASRGGLAGNNEQFF.